These 5 T cell receptor beta chains share one sample of origin, sequenced in a study of radiotherapy plus CTLA-4 blockade in lung cancer. The table came from immunoSEQ multiplex PCR; TCRdb's copy has only in-frame clones and leaves some out. The sample has under 65,000 clones; about 85% are singletons. The material was peripheral blood, obtained from a patient treated with radiotherapy plus ipilimumab. The receptors were sampled from a human donor with non-small cell lung cancer who had a complete response to radiotherapy plus ipilimumab.

The chain is built from TRBV13 and TRBJ1-6; D uncertain. The CDR3 runs 14 residues. Germline CDR1 is PRHDT and CDR2 is FYEKMQ (reference sequence). The V and J ends lost 8 bases and 7 bases respectively, with 15 bases between them. CDR3 region: CASRPRGKNSPLHF. Here the CDR3 DNA reads TGTGCCAGCCGCCCCCGCGGCAAGAATTCACCCCTCCACTTT.

This clone has only a few counts. The chain carries TRBV21-1 and TRBJ2-7; TRBD2, the table's D call, lacks a check against the DNA. TRBV21-1 is flagged as a pseudogene. The CDR3 covers 10 residues. CDR3 protein: CAGRGPEQYF. DNA of the CDR3: TGTGCCGGGAGAGGGCCCGAGCAGTACTTC.

This clone was found once. The J gene is TRBJ2-5, the V gene TRBV7-2; 8 nucleotides agree with TRBD1. V trimming: 5 bases; J trimming: 6 bases; junction bases outside the gene matches: 5. Looked up from germline, CDR1 is SGHTA and CDR2 is FQGNSA. This CDR3 has 13 residues. Here the CDR3 DNA reads TGTGCCAGCAGCCTCGGACAGGGACAGACCCAGTACTTC. Translated, it gives CASSLGQGQTQYF.

This clone appeared a single time. This chain uses TRBV2 with TRBJ2-5, with 10 nucleotides matching TRBD2. Germline V gives CDR1 SNHLY, CDR2 FYNNEI. The CDR3 is made up of 12 amino acids. V lost 2 bases to trimming and J lost 12 bases; unmatched junction nucleotides: 3. DNA for the CDR3: TGTGCCAGCAGTGAATTCCTAGCGGGGGAGTACTTC. Protein product: CASSEFLAGEYF.

The V gene is TRBV6-5, the J gene TRBJ1-3, with a possible D match to TRBD1 (5 bases). The germline V gene has CDR1 MNHEY and CDR2 SVGAGI. The CDR3 is 13 residues long. Trimming stripped 6 bases from V and 0 bases from J, with 6 bases between. CDR3 bases: TGTGCCAGCAGAGGGGACTCTGGAAACACCATATATTTT. Its protein product is CASRGDSGNTIYF.